Listed below are T cell receptor beta chains from one sample, sequenced in a study of blood T cell repertoires in COVID-19. Produced via immunoSEQ multiplex PCR; TCRdb's table is partial and in-frame only. Of around 180,000 clones in the sample, less than 90% were seen once. The sequenced sample consisted of peripheral blood. The receptors shown here come from a man aged 60 to 75 with acute or convalescent COVID-19. CDR3s include the opening cysteine and the closing phenylalanine or tryptophan. Each record gives: V gene, J gene, clone size, D gene, CDR3 DNA, CDR3 protein. D genes are given only for firm matches. A row's size may be missing; if present it is once, few, many or a size class.

v_call: TRBV6-2/TRBV6-3; j_call: TRBJ2-1; clone_size: NA; d_call: TRBD2; cdr3_nt: TGTGCCAGCAGTTACACGGGAGGGCAGTTCTTC; cdr3_aa: CASSYTGGQFF
v_call: TRBV10-3; j_call: TRBJ1-1; clone_size: NA; d_call: TRBD1; cdr3_nt: TGTGCCATCACCAGGACAGGGGGGACTGAAGCTTTCTTT; cdr3_aa: CAITRTGGTEAFF
v_call: TRBV7-8; j_call: TRBJ1-1; clone_size: NA; d_call: NA; cdr3_nt: TGTGCCAGCAGCCCTCTATGGACTTCAGCTGAAGCTTTCTTT; cdr3_aa: CASSPLWTSAEAFF
v_call: TRBV18; j_call: TRBJ1-1; clone_size: few; d_call: NA; cdr3_nt: TGTGCCAGCTCACAGGGACAGAACACTGAAGCTTTCTTT; cdr3_aa: CASSQGQNTEAFF
v_call: TRBV10-2; j_call: TRBJ2-3; clone_size: NA; d_call: TRBD2; cdr3_nt: TGCGCCAGCAGTGAGTCGACTAGCGGGGGGGGGACGCAGTATTTT; cdr3_aa: CASSESTSGGGTQYF
v_call: TRBV5-1; j_call: TRBJ1-1; clone_size: NA; d_call: TRBD1; cdr3_nt: TGCGCCAGCAGGCCGACAGGGCCTAACACTGAAGCTTTCTTT; cdr3_aa: CASRPTGPNTEAFF
v_call: TRBV7-9; j_call: TRBJ1-4; clone_size: NA; d_call: NA; cdr3_nt: TGTGCCAGCAGCTTATCGGGGTATGAAAAACTGTTTTTT; cdr3_aa: CASSLSGYEKLFF
v_call: TRBV29-1; j_call: TRBJ2-5; clone_size: NA; d_call: TRBD2; cdr3_nt: TGCAGCGTTGAAGATCGGGCTAGCGGGGATGGGACCCAGTACTTC; cdr3_aa: CSVEDRASGDGTQYF
v_call: TRBV2; j_call: TRBJ2-5; clone_size: NA; d_call: TRBD1; cdr3_nt: TGTGCCAGCAGTGACCCAGGGGGCCTCCAAGAGACCCAGTACTTC; cdr3_aa: CASSDPGGLQETQYF
v_call: TRBV25-1; j_call: TRBJ1-2; clone_size: NA; d_call: NA; cdr3_nt: TGTGCCATATCTCACAGGGCCAACTATGGCTACACCTTC; cdr3_aa: CAISHRANYGYTF
v_call: TRBV15; j_call: TRBJ1-2; clone_size: NA; d_call: NA; cdr3_nt: TGTGCCACCAGCATCCCCGGGGGGGATGGCTACACCTTC; cdr3_aa: CATSIPGGDGYTF
v_call: TRBV4-1; j_call: TRBJ2-5; clone_size: few; d_call: NA; cdr3_nt: TGCGCCAGCAGCCAACTAGTACAAGAGACCCAGTACTTC; cdr3_aa: CASSQLVQETQYF
v_call: TRBV7-9; j_call: TRBJ1-1; clone_size: NA; d_call: TRBD1; cdr3_nt: TGTGCCAGCAGCGATCCAGGGGGTTCGGAAACTGAAGCTTTCTTT; cdr3_aa: CASSDPGGSETEAFF
v_call: TRBV14; j_call: TRBJ1-1; clone_size: NA; d_call: NA; cdr3_nt: TGTGCCAGCAGCCCCCTCGGGCGGGGGAACACTGAAGCTTTCTTT; cdr3_aa: CASSPLGRGNTEAFF
v_call: TRBV12-5; j_call: TRBJ1-5; clone_size: NA; d_call: TRBD1; cdr3_nt: TGTGCTAGTGGTTCATTGACAGGGGTGGGTCAGCCCCAGCATTTT; cdr3_aa: CASGSLTGVGQPQHF
v_call: TRBV4-1; j_call: TRBJ1-5; clone_size: NA; d_call: TRBD1; cdr3_nt: TGCGCCAGCAGCCTCTTACCGGGACAGAGCAATCAGCCCCAGCATTTT; cdr3_aa: CASSLLPGQSNQPQHF
v_call: TRBV3-1/TRBV3-2; j_call: TRBJ2-1; clone_size: NA; d_call: TRBD2; cdr3_nt: TGTGCCAGCAGCCGGGACTACATAAATGAGCAGTTCTTC; cdr3_aa: CASSRDYINEQFF
v_call: TRBV6-6; j_call: TRBJ2-2; clone_size: NA; d_call: TRBD1; cdr3_nt: TGTGCCAGCAGTTACCTCAGGGGGAGCACCGGGGAGCTGTTTTTT; cdr3_aa: CASSYLRGSTGELFF
v_call: TRBV9; j_call: TRBJ1-4; clone_size: once; d_call: NA; cdr3_nt: TGTGCCAGCAGCGTAACAGGGTCAAAAGAAAAACTGTTTTTT; cdr3_aa: CASSVTGSKEKLFF
v_call: TRBV5-1; j_call: TRBJ2-5; clone_size: NA; d_call: TRBD1; cdr3_nt: TGCGCCAGCAGTTTGACAGGGGGCGAGGAGACCCAGTACTTC; cdr3_aa: CASSLTGGEETQYF
v_call: TRBV15; j_call: TRBJ2-1; clone_size: NA; d_call: TRBD2; cdr3_nt: TGTGCCACCAGCAGAGATATTCCGGGAGGGCACAATGAGCAGTTCTTC; cdr3_aa: CATSRDIPGGHNEQFF
v_call: TRBV10-3; j_call: TRBJ1-1; clone_size: NA; d_call: NA; cdr3_nt: TGTGCCATCAGTGAAGGTCCCCCTGAGGCTGAAGCTTTCTTT; cdr3_aa: CAISEGPPEAEAFF
v_call: TRBV5-1; j_call: TRBJ1-1; clone_size: NA; d_call: NA; cdr3_nt: TGCGCCAGCAGCTTGGCCGCGGGTATGAACACTGAAGCTTTCTTT; cdr3_aa: CASSLAAGMNTEAFF
v_call: TRBV6-5; j_call: TRBJ2-3; clone_size: NA; d_call: TRBD2; cdr3_nt: TGTGCCAGCAGACTAGCGGGAACGAACACAGATACGCAGTATTTT; cdr3_aa: CASRLAGTNTDTQYF
v_call: TRBV28; j_call: TRBJ1-2; clone_size: NA; d_call: NA; cdr3_nt: TGTGCCAGCAGTTCAGATAACTATGGCTACACCTTC; cdr3_aa: CASSSDNYGYTF
v_call: TRBV19; j_call: TRBJ2-7; clone_size: once; d_call: TRBD1; cdr3_nt: TGTGCCAGTAGTCCCCGGGACAGGGGGACCTACGAGCAGTACTTC; cdr3_aa: CASSPRDRGTYEQYF
v_call: TRBV28; j_call: TRBJ2-6; clone_size: NA; d_call: NA; cdr3_nt: TGTGCCAGCAGTCCTCGATCGGGATACTCTGGGGCCAACGTCCTGACTTTC; cdr3_aa: CASSPRSGYSGANVLTF
v_call: TRBV5-1; j_call: TRBJ1-1; clone_size: NA; d_call: NA; cdr3_nt: TGCGCCAGCAGCTTGAGAGTCGTTGGGACAATGAACACTGAAGCTTTCTTT; cdr3_aa: CASSLRVVGTMNTEAFF
v_call: TRBV15; j_call: TRBJ1-3; clone_size: NA; d_call: NA; cdr3_nt: TGTGCCACCAGCAGAGATCGGGGTGGAAACACCATATATTTT; cdr3_aa: CATSRDRGGNTIYF
v_call: TRBV24-1; j_call: TRBJ2-7; clone_size: NA; d_call: NA; cdr3_nt: TGTGCCACCAGTGATCCCGGGACAAATTCCTACGAGCAGTACTTC; cdr3_aa: CATSDPGTNSYEQYF
v_call: TRBV6-1; j_call: TRBJ1-1; clone_size: once; d_call: TRBD1; cdr3_nt: TGTGCCAGCAGTGAAGCCAAAACAGGGGTAAGGTCTGAAGCTTTCTTT; cdr3_aa: CASSEAKTGVRSEAFF
v_call: TRBV4-2; j_call: TRBJ2-3; clone_size: few; d_call: NA; cdr3_nt: TGTGCCAGCAGCCCCCGGGGGAACCCGGGCGATACGCAGTATTTT; cdr3_aa: CASSPRGNPGDTQYF
v_call: TRBV2; j_call: TRBJ1-4; clone_size: NA; d_call: NA; cdr3_nt: TGTGCCAGCGTCCGCGTAGATGAAAAACTGTTTTTT; cdr3_aa: CASVRVDEKLFF
v_call: TRBV5-1; j_call: TRBJ1-1; clone_size: NA; d_call: NA; cdr3_nt: TGCGCCAGCAGCTTGGCAGGGGCCGTCACTGAAGCTTTCTTT; cdr3_aa: CASSLAGAVTEAFF
v_call: TRBV19; j_call: TRBJ2-5; clone_size: NA; d_call: NA; cdr3_nt: TGTGCCAGTAGTAAGTGGCAGGGCCGAATCGAGGAGACCCAGTACTTC; cdr3_aa: CASSKWQGRIEETQYF
v_call: TRBV19; j_call: TRBJ1-1; clone_size: NA; d_call: TRBD1; cdr3_nt: TGTGCCAGTAGTAGGACAGGGGTCACTGAAGCTTTCTTT; cdr3_aa: CASSRTGVTEAFF
v_call: TRBV30; j_call: TRBJ1-1; clone_size: NA; d_call: NA; cdr3_nt: TGTGCCTGGAGTGTACCCCTTATCGGACAGACGAACACTGAAGCTTTCTTT; cdr3_aa: CAWSVPLIGQTNTEAFF
v_call: TRBV4-1; j_call: TRBJ2-7; clone_size: few; d_call: NA; cdr3_nt: TGCGCCAGCAGCCAAGATCGCTACGAGCAGTACTTC; cdr3_aa: CASSQDRYEQYF
v_call: TRBV5-1; j_call: TRBJ2-1; clone_size: NA; d_call: TRBD2; cdr3_nt: TGCGCCAGCAGCGCGGGGGGGCCACGCGGGGACAATGAGCAGTTCTTC; cdr3_aa: CASSAGGPRGDNEQFF
v_call: TRBV7-6; j_call: TRBJ1-6; clone_size: NA; d_call: NA; cdr3_nt: TGTGCCAGCAGCCCCATGGGGGGGGCGCAGAATTCACCCCTCCACTTT; cdr3_aa: CASSPMGGAQNSPLHF
v_call: TRBV6-5; j_call: TRBJ1-2; clone_size: NA; d_call: TRBD1; cdr3_nt: TGTGCCAGCAGAGCCCGACAGGGGGCGGATGGCTACACCTTC; cdr3_aa: CASRARQGADGYTF
v_call: TRBV11-2; j_call: TRBJ1-1; clone_size: NA; d_call: NA; cdr3_nt: TGTGCCAGCAGCTCCCCCCGGGGGGGAGGGTTGGCTTTCTTT; cdr3_aa: CASSSPRGGGLAFF
v_call: TRBV24-1; j_call: TRBJ2-3; clone_size: NA; d_call: NA; cdr3_nt: TGTGCCACCAGTGCGGGAGATACGCAGTATTTT; cdr3_aa: CATSAGDTQYF
v_call: TRBV7-3; j_call: TRBJ2-5; clone_size: NA; d_call: TRBD1; cdr3_nt: TGTGCCAGCAGCCCGCGGACAGGGGAGACCCAGTACTTC; cdr3_aa: CASSPRTGETQYF
v_call: TRBV19; j_call: TRBJ2-1; clone_size: few; d_call: TRBD2; cdr3_nt: TGTGGTACGGGGGAGGGGAATGAGCAGTTCTTC; cdr3_aa: CGTGEGNEQFF
v_call: TRBV2; j_call: TRBJ1-5; clone_size: few; d_call: NA; cdr3_nt: TGTGCCAGCAGTCCCCTCGGGGGTGGTCAGCCCCAGCATTTT; cdr3_aa: CASSPLGGGQPQHF
v_call: TRBV24-1; j_call: TRBJ2-5; clone_size: NA; d_call: NA; cdr3_nt: TGTGCCACCAGTGCTAGCTATCAAGAGACCCAGTACTTC; cdr3_aa: CATSASYQETQYF
v_call: TRBV9; j_call: TRBJ2-7; clone_size: NA; d_call: TRBD2; cdr3_nt: TGTGCCAGCAGCCCGGGACTAGCGGACTACGAGCAGTACTTC; cdr3_aa: CASSPGLADYEQYF
v_call: TRBV6-5; j_call: TRBJ1-1; clone_size: once; d_call: TRBD1; cdr3_nt: TGTGCCAGCAGTCCGGGACAGTTTAACACTGAAGCTTTCTTT; cdr3_aa: CASSPGQFNTEAFF